These 3 T cell receptor beta chains originate from one sample sequenced in a study of early T cells in non-severe SARS-CoV-2 infection. TCRdb passed the 5' RACE reads through MiXCR, listing each CDR3 protein once. The sample lists approximately 77,000 distinct CDR3 sequences, about a sixth occurring once. Sequenced input: whole blood. The receptors stem from an adult who was a healthcare worker with PCR-confirmed SARS-CoV-2 infection or an uninfected control (not recorded which).

In this sample, this clonotype turned up a few times. The genes are TRBV7-2 and TRBJ1-5, with D tentatively TRBD1 (6 bases). Trimming removed 1 base at V and 5 bases at J, with 12 bases between. This CDR3 region has 15 residues. Germline CDR1 SGHTA, CDR2 FQGNSA. The CDR3 DNA reads as TGTGCCAGCAGCTTAGTAGGGGGGGCTTATCAGCCCCAGCATTTT. Protein product: CASSLVGGAYQPQHF.

This clonotype has just a few counts. The chain combines TRBV20-1 with TRBJ2-5, with D possibly TRBD2 on 6 matching bases. Between the trimmed V and J ends, which lost 3 bases and 3 bases, there was a span of 11 bases. This CDR3 is 13 amino acids long. The germline gives CDR1 DFQATT, CDR2 SNEGSKA (reference sequence). CDR3 bases: TGCAGTGCTAGGGGTGGGGGGAAAGAGACCCAGTACTTC. Its translation is CSARGGGKETQYF.

In its sample, this clonotype was seen a few times. This sequence joins TRBV10-1 and TRBJ2-1; 13 positions match TRBD2. Per germline, CDR1 WNHNN and CDR2 SYGVQD (reference sequence). The CDR3 consists of 15 residues. After removal of 9 bases from V and 3 bases from J, the junction contained 5 bases not matched to a gene. The CDR3 loop reads CASPGLAGDYNEQFF. CDR3 nucleotides: TGCGCCAGTCCTGGACTAGCGGGAGACTACAATGAGCAGTTCTTC.